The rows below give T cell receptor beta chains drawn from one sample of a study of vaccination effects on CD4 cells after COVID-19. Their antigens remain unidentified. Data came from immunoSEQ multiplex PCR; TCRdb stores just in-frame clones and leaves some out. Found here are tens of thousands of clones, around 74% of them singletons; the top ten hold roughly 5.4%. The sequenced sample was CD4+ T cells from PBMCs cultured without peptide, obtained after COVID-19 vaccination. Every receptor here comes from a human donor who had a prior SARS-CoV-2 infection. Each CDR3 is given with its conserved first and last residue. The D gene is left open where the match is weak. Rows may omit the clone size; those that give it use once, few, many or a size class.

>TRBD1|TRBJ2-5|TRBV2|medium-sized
CASVGDRGETQYF
TGTGCCAGCGTTGGGGACAGGGGAGAGACCCAGTACTTC
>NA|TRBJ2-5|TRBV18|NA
CASSPAAGQETQYF
TGTGCCAGCTCACCTGCTGCAGGGCAGGAGACCCAGTACTTC
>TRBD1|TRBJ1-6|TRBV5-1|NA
CASSFIGGEDALHF
TGCGCCAGCAGCTTTATAGGGGGCGAGGATGCCCTCCACTTT
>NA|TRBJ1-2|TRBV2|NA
CASSQQGPYGYTF
TGTGCCAGCAGTCAACAGGGTCCCTATGGCTACACCTTC
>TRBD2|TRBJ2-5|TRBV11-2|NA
CASSLAGVQETQYF
TGTGCCAGCAGCTTGGCGGGGGTGCAAGAGACCCAGTACTTC
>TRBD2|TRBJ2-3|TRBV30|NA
CAWSVWAGGRSDTQYF
TGTGCCTGGAGTGTATGGGCGGGGGGGCGATCAGATACGCAGTATTTT
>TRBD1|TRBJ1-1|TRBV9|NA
CASSKGGSGEAFF
TGTGCCAGCAGTAAAGGGGGCTCGGGTGAAGCTTTCTTT
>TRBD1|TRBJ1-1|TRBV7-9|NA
CASSRRDSGTEAFF
TGTGCCAGCAGCCGTCGGGACAGCGGCACTGAAGCTTTCTTT
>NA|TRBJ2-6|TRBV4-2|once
CASSQDQPGSGANVLTF
TGTGCCAGCAGCCAAGATCAACCAGGGTCTGGGGCCAACGTCCTGACTTTC
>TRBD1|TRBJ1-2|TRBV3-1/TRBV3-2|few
CASSHRTGEDGYTF
TGTGCCAGCAGCCATCGCACAGGGGAGGATGGCTACACCTTC
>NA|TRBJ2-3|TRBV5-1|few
CASSFQPGLNTDTQYF
TGCGCCAGCAGCTTTCAGCCGGGACTTAACACAGATACGCAGTATTTT
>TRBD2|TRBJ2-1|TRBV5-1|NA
CASSKGGLASHEQFF
TGCGCCAGCAGCAAAGGGGGACTAGCGTCCCATGAGCAGTTCTTC
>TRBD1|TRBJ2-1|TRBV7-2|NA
CASSFDRGDNEQFF
TGTGCCAGCAGCTTCGACAGGGGAGACAATGAGCAGTTCTTC
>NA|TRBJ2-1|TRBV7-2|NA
CASTPRRGHGDNEQFF
TGTGCCAGCACCCCCCGGCGGGGGCACGGGGACAATGAGCAGTTCTTC
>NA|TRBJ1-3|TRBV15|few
CATSRVRNTIYF
TGTGCCACCAGCAGAGTGAGAAACACCATATATTTT
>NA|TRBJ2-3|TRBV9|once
CASSVVGGPSTDTQYF
TGTGCCAGCAGCGTAGTCGGGGGGCCGAGCACAGATACGCAGTATTTT
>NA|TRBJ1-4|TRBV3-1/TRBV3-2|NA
CASSQDQEDNEKLFF
TGTGCCAGCAGCCAAGACCAGGAGGACAATGAAAAACTGTTTTTT
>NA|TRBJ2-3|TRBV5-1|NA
CASSFAGQGSDTQYF
TGCGCCAGCAGCTTTGCCGGCCAGGGATCAGATACGCAGTATTTT
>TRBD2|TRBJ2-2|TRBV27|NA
CASTKWTSGGSRRGSGELFF
TGTGCCAGCACGAAATGGACTAGCGGGGGGAGTCGTCGGGGGTCCGGGGAGCTGTTTTTT
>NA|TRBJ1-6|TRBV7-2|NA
CASSLRGSIASSPLHF
TGTGCCAGCAGCTTACGGGGCAGTATAGCGAGTTCACCCCTCCACTTT
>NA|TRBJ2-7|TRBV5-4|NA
CASSPPAGRESGEQYF
TGTGCCAGCAGCCCGCCCGCGGGCAGGGAAAGCGGCGAGCAGTACTTC
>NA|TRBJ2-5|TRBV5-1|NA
CASSLVGQAQETQYF
TGCGCCAGCAGCTTGGTGGGGCAGGCCCAAGAGACCCAGTACTTC
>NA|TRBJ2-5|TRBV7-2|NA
CASSLAPLRGTQYF
TGTGCCAGCAGCTTAGCCCCTCTTCGGGGGACCCAGTACTTC
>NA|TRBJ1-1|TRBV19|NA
CASSIAPLFQTEAFF
TGTGCCAGTAGTATAGCCCCCCTGTTTCAGACTGAAGCTTTCTTT
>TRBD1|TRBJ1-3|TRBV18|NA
CASSDRAGNTIYF
TGTGCCAGTTCGGACAGGGCTGGAAACACCATATATTTT
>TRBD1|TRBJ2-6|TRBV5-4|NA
CASSQPQGRPPSGANVLTF
TGTGCCAGCAGCCAACCACAGGGGCGACCTCCCTCTGGGGCCAACGTCCTGACTTTC
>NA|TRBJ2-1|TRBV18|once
CASSTSRGQPNEQFF
TGTGCCAGCTCGACTTCTCGGGGGCAGCCCAATGAGCAGTTCTTC
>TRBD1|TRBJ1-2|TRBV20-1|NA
CSAWDREGYTF
TGCAGTGCGTGGGACAGGGAAGGCTACACCTTC
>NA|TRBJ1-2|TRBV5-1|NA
CASSLGGTYGYTF
TGCGCCAGCAGCTTGGGAGGGACGTATGGCTACACCTTC